This T cell receptor beta chain is drawn from a study of OX40 agonist ivuxolimab in advanced cancers. The overall study: The treatment was a fully human IgG2 OX40 agonist, ivuxolimab. Broader study findings: Circulating CD4+ and CD8+ T cells showed clonal expansion by week 6 at 0.1 to 3.0 mg/kg. Average numbers of expanded clones were greater in CD8+ T cells than in CD4+.

On this clone itself: Its target is not known.

Method: immunoSEQ multiplex PCR; TCRdb's copy keeps in-frame clones and lacks some. The table has about 58,000 clones, approximately 75% seen once. Autoimmune disease history or systemic immunosuppression barred patients. The germline V gene has CDR1 MNHNS and CDR2 SASEGT. The V end was cut by 3 bases, the J end by 6 bases, with 12 bases between. The CDR3 runs 13 residues. This clonotype was obtained from an adult with an advanced solid tumor such as melanoma, head and neck, liver or kidney cancer. This chain uses TRBV6-1 with TRBJ2-7, with D perhaps matching TRBD1 (6 bases). The sequences come from CD4+ or CD8+ T cells sorted from blood, collected in a trial of the OX40 agonist ivuxolimab. The CDR3 is CASSEQGWGEQYF. CDR3 nucleotides: TGTGCCAGCAGTGAGCAGGGGTGGGGCGAGCAGTACTTC.